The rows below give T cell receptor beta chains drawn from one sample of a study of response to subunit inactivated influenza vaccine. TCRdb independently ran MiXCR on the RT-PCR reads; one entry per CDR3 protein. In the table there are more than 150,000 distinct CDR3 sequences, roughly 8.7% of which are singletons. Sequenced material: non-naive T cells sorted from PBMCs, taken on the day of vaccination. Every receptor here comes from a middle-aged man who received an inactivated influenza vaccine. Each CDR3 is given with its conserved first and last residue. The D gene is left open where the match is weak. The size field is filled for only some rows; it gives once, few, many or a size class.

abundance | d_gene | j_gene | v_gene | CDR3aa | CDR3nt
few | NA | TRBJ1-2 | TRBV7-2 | CASSSTKGTYGYTF | TGTGCCAGCAGCTCCACAAAGGGAACCTATGGCTACACCTTC
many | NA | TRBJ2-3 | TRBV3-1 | CASSQSTVTDTQYF | TGTGCCAGCAGCCAATCTACGGTCACAGATACGCAGTATTTT
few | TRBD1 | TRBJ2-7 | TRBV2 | CASSRTGALLNPSYEQYF | TGTGCCAGCAGTAGGACAGGGGCCCTACTGAACCCCTCCTACGAGCAGTACTTC
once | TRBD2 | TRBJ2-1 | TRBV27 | CASSSLAGPAVRVNEQFF | TGTGCCAGCAGTTCCCTAGCGGGACCAGCGGTGAGGGTCAATGAGCAGTTCTTC
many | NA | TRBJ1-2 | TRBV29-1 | CSVDSLSNYGYTF | TGCAGCGTTGACAGCCTTTCTAACTATGGCTACACCTTC
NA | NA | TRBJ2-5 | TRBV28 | CASRRTQETQYF | TGTGCCAGCAGGCGGACCCAAGAGACCCAGTACTTC
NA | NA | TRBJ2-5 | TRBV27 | CASSSPGETQYF | TGTGCCAGCAGTTCCCCGGGAGAGACCCAGTACTTC
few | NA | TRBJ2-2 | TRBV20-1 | CSARDLRGELFF | TGCAGTGCTAGAGATCTCCGCGGGGAGCTGTTTTTT
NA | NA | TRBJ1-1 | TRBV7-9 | CASSLQAEAFF | TGTGCCAGCAGCTTACAGGCTGAAGCTTTCTTT
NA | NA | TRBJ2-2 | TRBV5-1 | CASRIANTGELFF | TGCGCCAGCAGGATAGCGAACACCGGGGAGCTGTTTTTT
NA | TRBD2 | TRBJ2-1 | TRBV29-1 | CSVREGPYNEQFF | TGCAGCGTTCGGGAGGGCCCCTACAATGAGCAGTTCTTC
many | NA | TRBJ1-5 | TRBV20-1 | CSAPDPSRDQPQHF | TGCAGTGCCCCCGACCCCTCGAGGGATCAGCCCCAGCATTTT
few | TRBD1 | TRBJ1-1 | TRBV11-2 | CASSSGQAFMNTEAFF | TGTGCCAGCAGCTCGGGACAGGCATTCATGAACACTGAAGCTTTCTTT
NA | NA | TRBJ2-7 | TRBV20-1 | CSASPDSYEQYF | TGCAGTGCTAGTCCCGACAGCTACGAGCAGTACTTC
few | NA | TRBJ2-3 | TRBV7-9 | CAYRERDTQYF | TGTGCATACAGGGAAAGAGATACGCAGTATTTT
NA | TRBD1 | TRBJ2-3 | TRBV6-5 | CASSYSYRGLGDTQYF | TGTGCCAGCAGTTACTCCTACAGGGGGCTGGGAGATACGCAGTATTTT
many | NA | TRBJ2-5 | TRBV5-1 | CASSFSVPQETQYF | TGCGCCAGCAGCTTTAGCGTACCCCAAGAGACCCAGTACTTC
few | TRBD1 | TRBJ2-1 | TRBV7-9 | CASDGQGAYNEQFF | TGTGCCAGCGATGGACAGGGGGCATACAATGAGCAGTTCTTC
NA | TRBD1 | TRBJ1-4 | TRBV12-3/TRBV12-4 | CASSADRAREKLFF | TGTGCCAGCAGTGCGGACAGGGCTCGGGAAAAACTGTTTTTT
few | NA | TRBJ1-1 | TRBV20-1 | CSARDPKKNTEAFF | TGCAGTGCTAGAGACCCGAAAAAGAACACTGAAGCTTTCTTT
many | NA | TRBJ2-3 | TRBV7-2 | CASSFPGTDTQYF | TGTGCCAGCAGCTTTCCTGGGACAGATACGCAGTATTTT
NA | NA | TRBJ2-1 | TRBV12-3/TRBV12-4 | CASRHGTANNEQFF | TGTGCCAGCAGGCACGGGACGGCCAACAATGAGCAGTTCTTC
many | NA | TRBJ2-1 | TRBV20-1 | CSASGFGEWQFF | TGCAGTGCTAGTGGGTTTGGGGAATGGCAGTTCTTC
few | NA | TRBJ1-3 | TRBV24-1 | CATSTGNTIYF | TGTGCCACCAGCACTGGAAACACCATATATTTT
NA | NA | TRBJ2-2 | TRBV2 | CASSVLGSEGELFF | TGTGCCAGCAGTGTTCTCGGGAGCGAAGGGGAGCTGTTTTTT
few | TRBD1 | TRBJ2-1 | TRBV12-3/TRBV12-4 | CASSPGQGSPHEQFF | TGTGCCAGCAGCCCGGGACAGGGGTCCCCCCATGAGCAGTTCTTC
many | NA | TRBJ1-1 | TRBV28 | CASSLKVSDGSKAFF | TGTGCCAGCAGTTTGAAAGTGTCGGACGGAAGTAAAGCTTTCTTT
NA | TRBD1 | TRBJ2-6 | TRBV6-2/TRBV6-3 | CASSYFSGTGLAGANVLTF | TGTGCCAGCAGTTATTTCTCCGGGACAGGGCTAGCTGGGGCCAACGTCCTGACTTTC
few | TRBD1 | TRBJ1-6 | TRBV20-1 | CSASTPGQAALRGSPLHF | TGCAGTGCTTCGACCCCGGGACAGGCGGCCCTTCGAGGCTCACCCCTCCACTTT
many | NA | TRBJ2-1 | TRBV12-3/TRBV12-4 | CASSLGGHEQFF | TGTGCCAGCAGTCTCGGAGGGCATGAGCAGTTCTTC